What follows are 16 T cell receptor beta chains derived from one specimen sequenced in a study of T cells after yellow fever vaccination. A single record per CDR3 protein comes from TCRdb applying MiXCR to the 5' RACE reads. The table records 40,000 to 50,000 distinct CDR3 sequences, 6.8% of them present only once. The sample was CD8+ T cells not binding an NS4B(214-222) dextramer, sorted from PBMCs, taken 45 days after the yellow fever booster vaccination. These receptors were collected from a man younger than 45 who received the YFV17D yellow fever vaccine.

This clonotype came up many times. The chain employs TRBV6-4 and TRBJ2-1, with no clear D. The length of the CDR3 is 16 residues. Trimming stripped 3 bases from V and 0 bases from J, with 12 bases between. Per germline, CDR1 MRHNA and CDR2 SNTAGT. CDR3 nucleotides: TGTGCCAGCAGTGAACGGGCTACGAACTCCTACAATGAGCAGTTCTTC. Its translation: CASSERATNSYNEQFF.

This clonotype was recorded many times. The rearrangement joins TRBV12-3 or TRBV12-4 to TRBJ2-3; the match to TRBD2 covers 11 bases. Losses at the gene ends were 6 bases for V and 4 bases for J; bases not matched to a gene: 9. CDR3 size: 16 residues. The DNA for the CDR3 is TGTGCCAGCAGATCCTTACTAGCGGGAGACCCAGATACGCAGTATTTT. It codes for CASRSLLAGDPDTQYF.

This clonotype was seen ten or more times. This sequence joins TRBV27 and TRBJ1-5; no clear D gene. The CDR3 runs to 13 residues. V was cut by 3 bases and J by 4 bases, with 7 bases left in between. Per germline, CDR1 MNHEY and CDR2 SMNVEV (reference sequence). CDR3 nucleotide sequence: TGTGCCAGCAGTTTCAACCCAAATCAGCCCCAGCATTTT. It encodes CASSFNPNQPQHF.

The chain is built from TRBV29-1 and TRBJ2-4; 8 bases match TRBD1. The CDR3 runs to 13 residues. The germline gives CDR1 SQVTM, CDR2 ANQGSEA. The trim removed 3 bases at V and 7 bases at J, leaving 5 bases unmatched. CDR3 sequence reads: CSVESQGANIQYF. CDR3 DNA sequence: TGCAGCGTTGAGTCTCAGGGGGCGAACATTCAGTACTTC.

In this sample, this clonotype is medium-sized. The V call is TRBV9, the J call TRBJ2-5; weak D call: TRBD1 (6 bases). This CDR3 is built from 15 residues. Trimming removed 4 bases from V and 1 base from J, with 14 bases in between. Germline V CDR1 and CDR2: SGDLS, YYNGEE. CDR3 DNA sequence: TGTGCCAGCAGCCCAGGAAGGGGGTTCCAAGAGACCCAGTACTTC. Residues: CASSPGRGFQETQYF.

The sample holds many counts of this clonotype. CDR3 coding DNA: TGCGCCAGCAGCCGACGAGGGGGCTCCTACAATGAGCAGTTCTTC. Amino acid sequence: CASSRRGGSYNEQFF. V usage is TRBV5-1 and J usage is TRBJ2-1; perhaps TRBD1 as D (6 bases). This CDR3 spans 15 amino acids. Between the trimmed V and J ends, which lost 4 bases and 0 bases, there was a span of 11 bases. Germline CDR1 SGHRS, CDR2 YFSETQ.

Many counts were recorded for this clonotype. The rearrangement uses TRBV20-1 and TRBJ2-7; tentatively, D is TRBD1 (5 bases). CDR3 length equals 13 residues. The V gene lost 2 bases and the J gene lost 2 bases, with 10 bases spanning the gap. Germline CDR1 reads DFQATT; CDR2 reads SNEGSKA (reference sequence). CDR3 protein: CSARPPDTYEQYF. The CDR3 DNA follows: TGCAGTGCTAGACCCCCGGACACCTACGAGCAGTACTTC.

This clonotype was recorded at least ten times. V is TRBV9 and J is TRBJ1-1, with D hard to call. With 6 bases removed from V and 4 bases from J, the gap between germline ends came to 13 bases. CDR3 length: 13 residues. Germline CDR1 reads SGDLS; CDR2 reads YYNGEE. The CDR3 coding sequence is TGTGCCAGCACGGAGGCCCTTAGCACTGAAGCTTTCTTT. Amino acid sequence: CASTEALSTEAFF.

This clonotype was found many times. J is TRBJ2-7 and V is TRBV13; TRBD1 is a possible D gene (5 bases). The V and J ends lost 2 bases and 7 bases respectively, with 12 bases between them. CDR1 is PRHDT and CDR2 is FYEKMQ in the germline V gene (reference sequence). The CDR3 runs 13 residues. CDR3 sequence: CASSLRGPWEQYF. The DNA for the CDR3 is TGTGCCAGCAGCTTAAGGGGTCCTTGGGAGCAGTACTTC.

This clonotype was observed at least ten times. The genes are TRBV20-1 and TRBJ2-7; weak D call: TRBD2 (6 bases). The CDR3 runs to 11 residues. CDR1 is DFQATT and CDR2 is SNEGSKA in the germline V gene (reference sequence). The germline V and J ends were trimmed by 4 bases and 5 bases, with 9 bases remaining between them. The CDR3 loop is CSATPGDEQYF. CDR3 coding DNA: TGCAGTGCTACCCCGGGGGACGAGCAGTACTTC.

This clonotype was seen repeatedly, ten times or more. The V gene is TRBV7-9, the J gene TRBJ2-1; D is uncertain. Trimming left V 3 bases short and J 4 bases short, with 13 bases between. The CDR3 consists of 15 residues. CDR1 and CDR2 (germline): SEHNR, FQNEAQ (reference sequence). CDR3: CASSFELVRYNEQFF. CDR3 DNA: TGTGCCAGCAGCTTTGAGTTAGTGAGGTACAATGAGCAGTTCTTC.

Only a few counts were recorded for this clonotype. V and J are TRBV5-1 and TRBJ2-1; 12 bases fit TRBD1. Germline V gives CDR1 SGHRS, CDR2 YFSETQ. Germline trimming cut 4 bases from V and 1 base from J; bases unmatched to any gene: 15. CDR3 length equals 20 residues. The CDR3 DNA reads TGCGCCAGCAGCGGCGCCCTCCGGGACAGGGGGCTTAATTCCTACAATGAGCAGTTCTTC. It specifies CASSGALRDRGLNSYNEQFF.

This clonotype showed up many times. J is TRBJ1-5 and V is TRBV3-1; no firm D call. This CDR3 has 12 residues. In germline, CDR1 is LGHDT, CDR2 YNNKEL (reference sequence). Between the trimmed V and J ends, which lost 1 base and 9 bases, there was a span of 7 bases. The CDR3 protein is CASSQVGLPQHF. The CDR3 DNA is TGTGCCAGCAGCCAAGTCGGTTTGCCCCAGCATTTT. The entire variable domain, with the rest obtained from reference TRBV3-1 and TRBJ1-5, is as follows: DTAVSQTPKYLVTQMGNDKSIKCEQNLGHDTMYWYKQDSKKFLKIMFSYNNKELIINETVPNRFSPKSPDKAHLNLHINSLELGDSAVYFCASSQVGLPQHFGDGTRLSIL.

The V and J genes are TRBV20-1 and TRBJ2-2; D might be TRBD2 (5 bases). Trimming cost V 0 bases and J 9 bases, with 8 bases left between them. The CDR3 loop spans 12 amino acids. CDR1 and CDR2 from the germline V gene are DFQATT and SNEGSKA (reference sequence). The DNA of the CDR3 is TGCAGTGCTAGAGAACTAGATCGGGAGCTGTTTTTT. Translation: CSARELDRELFF.

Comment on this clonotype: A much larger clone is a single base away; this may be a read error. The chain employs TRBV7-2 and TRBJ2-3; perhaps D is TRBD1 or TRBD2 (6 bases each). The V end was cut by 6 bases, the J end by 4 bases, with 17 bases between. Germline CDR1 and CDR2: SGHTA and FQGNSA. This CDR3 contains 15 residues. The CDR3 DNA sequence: TGTGCCAGCAGGAATCCGGGACGGGGGCCAGATACGCAGTATTTT. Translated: CASRNPGRGPDTQYF.

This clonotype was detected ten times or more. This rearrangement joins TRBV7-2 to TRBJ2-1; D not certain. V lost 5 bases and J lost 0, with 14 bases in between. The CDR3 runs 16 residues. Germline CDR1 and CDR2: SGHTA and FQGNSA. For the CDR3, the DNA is TGTGCCAGCAGCCAAGACGGTTCCGGCTCCTACAATGAGCAGTTCTTC. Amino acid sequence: CASSQDGSGSYNEQFF.